The rows below give T cell receptor beta chains drawn from one sample of a study of cytomegalovirus exposure and HLA in healthy donors. Repertoires were generated with immunoSEQ multiplex PCR, while TCRdb's copy carries only in-frame clones and drops some. This table holds fewer than 130,000 clones, just under 75% found once. The sequenced sample was PBMCs. These receptors were obtained from a man between 50 and 59 years old in good health and CMV-seropositive. The CDR3 runs from the conserved cysteine through the conserved F or W. A D gene is named only where the DNA matches it firmly. Size tells how often a clone was seen (once, few, many) or the class of an expanded clone, and some rows leave it out.

>15|TRBD2|TRBV6-5|-|TRBJ2-2
CASSYGGGGDGELFF
TGTGCCAGCAGTTACGGCGGGGGGGGCGACGGGGAGCTGTTTTTT
>21|TRBD2|TRBV7-8|-|TRBJ2-7
CASSPRVPGLAGLRFSYEQYF
TGTGCCAGCAGCCCCCGGGTACCGGGACTAGCGGGCCTAAGATTCTCCTACGAGCAGTACTTC
>17|-|TRBV9|-|TRBJ2-1
CASSVRTYTSSYNEQFF
TGTGCCAGCAGCGTCCGGACTTATACAAGCTCCTACAATGAGCAGTTCTTC
>14|TRBD1|TRBV30|-|TRBJ1-6
CAWSDDRANSPLHF
TGTGCCTGGAGTGACGACAGGGCGAATTCACCCCTCCACTTT
>13|TRBD1|TRBV19|-|TRBJ2-7
CASRRRGQYEQYF
TGTGCCAGTCGTCGACGGGGACAGTACGAGCAGTACTTC
>14|-|TRBV5-1|-|TRBJ1-1
CASTLGQTNTEAFF
TGCGCCAGCACGCTAGGACAGACTAACACTGAAGCTTTCTTT
>14|TRBD2|TRBV2|-|TRBJ2-7
CASRKSGNSYEQYF
TGTGCCAGCAGGAAGAGCGGGAACTCCTACGAGCAGTACTTC
>14|TRBD1|TRBV19|-|TRBJ1-5
CASSTPDRDQPQHF
TGTGCCAGTAGTACCCCGGACAGGGATCAGCCCCAGCATTTT
>18|-|TRBV12-2|-|TRBJ2-3
CASRLKTSGGYYTDTQYF
TGTGCAAGTCGCCTGAAGACTAGCGGGGGATACTACACAGATACGCAGTATTTT
>13|TRBD1|TRBV9|few|TRBJ1-3
CASSVGGDSHPFF
TGTGCCAGCAGCGTAGGAGGGGACAGCCACCCTTTCTTT
>13|-|TRBV7-8|-|TRBJ2-7
CASSSNDFYEQYF
TGTGCCAGCAGTTCCAATGACTTCTACGAGCAGTACTTC
>16|TRBD2|TRBV10-3|-|TRBJ2-3
CAISEGLAGATDTQYF
TGTGCCATCAGTGAGGGACTAGCGGGGGCCACAGATACGCAGTATTTT
>14|-|TRBV7-9|-|TRBJ1-4
CASSLAFRNEKLFF
TGTGCCAGCAGCTTAGCATTTAGAAATGAAAAACTGTTTTTT
>14|TRBD1|TRBV19|-|TRBJ1-2
CASTLGQGLDGYTF
TGTGCCAGTACCCTTGGACAGGGACTCGATGGCTACACCTTC
>14|TRBD1|TRBV5-4|once|TRBJ2-7
CASSTGQGPYEQYF
TGTGCCAGCAGCACGGGACAGGGGCCCTACGAGCAGTACTTC
>14|TRBD1|TRBV19|-|TRBJ1-5
CASRIQGADQPQHF
TGTGCCAGTAGGATACAGGGGGCCGATCAGCCCCAGCATTTT
>15|TRBD1|TRBV5-1|-|TRBJ1-3
CASSSGQDSGNTIYF
TGCGCCAGCAGCTCGGGACAGGATTCTGGAAACACCATATATTTT
>16|TRBD1|TRBV6-1|-|TRBJ2-1
CASSEKLGQGTNEQFF
TGTGCCAGCAGTGAAAAATTGGGACAGGGTACGAATGAGCAGTTCTTC
>17|TRBD1|TRBV5-1|-|TRBJ2-7
CASSLQQDRWSSYEQYF
TGCGCCAGCAGCTTGCAGCAGGACAGGTGGAGCTCCTACGAGCAGTACTTC
>15|-|TRBV7-8|-|TRBJ2-4
CASSLTAGTKNIQYF
TGTGCCAGCAGCCTGACCGCCGGGACTAAAAACATTCAGTACTTC
>16|TRBD1|TRBV27|-|TRBJ1-2
CASSKRSGTGGDGYTF
TGTGCCAGCAGTAAACGATCCGGGACAGGGGGCGACGGCTACACCTTC
>16|TRBD2|TRBV4-2|-|TRBJ2-1
CASSQVMLAGVNEQFF
TGTGCCAGCAGCCAAGTAATGCTAGCGGGGGTAAATGAGCAGTTCTTC
>16|-|TRBV4-2|-|TRBJ2-2
CASSTKAEPNTGELFF
TGTGCCAGCAGCACAAAAGCGGAGCCGAACACCGGGGAGCTGTTTTTT
>11|-|TRBV30|-|TRBJ1-2
CAWSGAYGYTF
TGTGCCTGGAGTGGGGCCTATGGCTACACCTTC
>14|-|TRBV7-8|-|TRBJ2-3
CASSSSSGTDTQYF
TGTGCCAGCAGCTCATCCTCAGGCACAGATACGCAGTATTTT
>16|TRBD2|TRBV27|once|TRBJ2-7
CASSSFGGERTYEQYF
TGTGCCAGCAGCAGTTTTGGGGGGGAGAGGACCTACGAGCAGTACTTC
>14|-|TRBV6-1|-|TRBJ1-5
CASSPGGYNQPQHF
TGTGCCAGCAGTCCGGGGGGGTACAATCAGCCCCAGCATTTT
>15|TRBD2|TRBV5-1|-|TRBJ2-5
CASSSGLADQETQYF
TGCGCCAGCAGCTCGGGACTAGCGGACCAAGAGACCCAGTACTTC
>12|-|TRBV10-2|-|TRBJ2-5
CASRLPQETQYF
TGCGCCAGCAGACTTCCTCAAGAGACCCAGTACTTC
>14|-|TRBV27|-|TRBJ2-7
CASSLGFSSYEQYF
TGTGCCAGCAGTTTAGGTTTCAGCTCCTACGAGCAGTACTTC
>16|TRBD1|TRBV5-1|few|TRBJ2-3
CASSLAPGQATDTQYF
TGCGCCAGCAGCTTGGCACCGGGACAGGCCACAGATACGCAGTATTTT
>15|TRBD1|TRBV5-1|few|TRBJ2-5
CASSSYGTGEETQYF
TGCGCCAGCAGCTCCTACGGGACAGGGGAGGAGACCCAGTACTTC
>16|-|TRBV21-1|once|TRBJ2-3
CASSISSGEWTDTQYF
TGTGCCAGCAGCATCTCTAGCGGGGAGTGGACAGATACGCAGTATTTT
>16|-|TRBV12-5|-|TRBJ2-3
CASGPLGSGPADTQYF
TGTGCTAGTGGCCCCCTGGGTAGCGGTCCCGCAGATACGCAGTATTTT
>14|-|TRBV18|once|TRBJ1-5
CASSPNRANQPQHF
TGTGCCAGCTCACCCAACAGGGCCAATCAGCCCCAGCATTTT
>15|TRBD1|TRBV25-1|-|TRBJ2-7
CASSAGTGGKYGQYF
TGTGCCAGCAGTGCAGGGACAGGGGGCAAGTACGGGCAGTACTTC